The next 8 T cell receptor beta chains were all read from a single sample in a study of cytomegalovirus exposure and HLA in healthy donors. PCR was performed using 60 Vbeta and 13 Jbeta primers. Some clones are missing from TCRdb's copy, which holds only in-frame ones; the method was immunoSEQ multiplex PCR. The sample lists some 180,000 clones, 12% occurring once. Sequenced input: PBMCs. These receptors were taken from a man aged 45 to 65 in good health and CMV-seropositive.

The table lists this clone with a few counts. V usage is TRBV7-9 and J usage is TRBJ2-3, with unresolved D. V was pared by 5 bases and J by 1 base, with 7 bases between. The CDR3 totals 13 residues. Per germline, CDR1 SEHNR and CDR2 FQNEAQ (reference sequence). This chain's CDR3 is CASSVGGTDTQYF. DNA for the CDR3: TGTGCCAGCAGCGTCGGAGGCACAGATACGCAGTATTTT.

This clone was found a few times. V and J are TRBV5-4 and TRBJ2-2; D gene unclear. Germline CDR1 SGHNT, CDR2 YYREEE (reference sequence). The V end was cut by 2 bases, the J end by 6 bases, with 11 bases between. The CDR3 length is 14 residues. In DNA, the CDR3 is TGTGCCAGCAGCTTTGGGCCCGCCCCCGGGGAGCTGTTTTTT. Translated: CASSFGPAPGELFF.

This clone was seen more than once but under ten times. V is TRBV20-1 and J is TRBJ2-1; D remains unclear. CDR1 DFQATT and CDR2 SNEGSKA come from the germline V gene (reference sequence). Trimming shortened V by 4 bases and J by 3 bases, and 4 bases separated the two germline ends. The length of the CDR3 is 11 residues. The CDR3 here is CSANSYNEQFF. The CDR3 region has the DNA TGCAGTGCTAATAGCTACAATGAGCAGTTCTTC.

The rearrangement joins TRBV30 to TRBJ1-1; no reliable D call. Deletions cut 0 bases from V and 6 bases from J, with 14 bases between. The CDR3 spans 14 residues. Germline CDR1 and CDR2: GTSNPN and SVGIG (reference sequence). The CDR3 spells CAWSVNWAMAEAFF. Written as DNA, the CDR3 is TGTGCCTGGAGTGTAAATTGGGCCATGGCTGAAGCTTTCTTT.

This clone turned up a few times. This chain connects TRBV30 to TRBJ2-1; 7 positions agree with TRBD1. Trimming took 2 bases from V and 4 from J; bases not matched to a gene: 5. The CDR3 contains 14 residues. Germline V CDR1 and CDR2: GTSNPN, SVGIG (reference sequence). Here the CDR3 reads CAWSYGQAYNEQFF. CDR3 DNA: TGTGCCTGGAGTTATGGACAGGCTTACAATGAGCAGTTCTTC.

In its sample, this clone was seen a few times. The V gene is TRBV6-6, the J gene TRBJ1-5; 8 nucleotides line up with TRBD1. CDR1 and CDR2 (germline): MNHNY, SVGAGI (reference sequence). The CDR3 covers 15 residues. The V and J ends lost 6 bases and 7 bases, in that order; junction bases with no gene match: 11. This chain's CDR3 is CASSPDRASRQPQHF. The CDR3 region has the DNA TGTGCCAGCAGCCCGGACAGGGCAAGTAGGCAGCCCCAGCATTTT.

This chain uses TRBV7-9 with TRBJ2-5, with D possibly being TRBD1 (6 bases). Germline values: CDR1 SEHNR, CDR2 FQNEAQ (reference sequence). V dropped 0 bases and J dropped 3 bases, with 17 bases sitting between them. The CDR3 is made up of 17 amino acids. CDR3: CASSLALQGVGKETQYF. As DNA, the CDR3 is TGTGCCAGCAGCTTAGCACTACAGGGAGTCGGGAAAGAGACCCAGTACTTC.

This clone came up a few times. The V call is TRBV7-8, the J call TRBJ1-5; a possible D gene is TRBD1 (5 bases). The length of the CDR3 is 13 residues. From germline, CDR1 is SGHVS and CDR2 FQNEAQ. Trimming cost V 5 bases and J 1 base, with 6 bases left between them. CDR3 sequence: CASSRQSNQPQHF. The CDR3 DNA follows: TGTGCCAGCAGCCGACAGAGCAATCAGCCCCAGCATTTT.